This T cell receptor (beta chain) stems from a study of Ad26.COV2.S vaccination and SARS-CoV-2 variants. The table came from immunoSEQ multiplex PCR; TCRdb's copy has only in-frame clones and leaves some out. Of hundreds of thousands of clones in the sample, approximately 92% were seen once. The CDR3 is 16 amino acids. The ends were cut back, 7 bases at V and 0 bases at J, with 16 bases in the middle. The germline CDR1 and CDR2 sequences are LNHDA and SQIVND (reference sequence). The treatment denotes: 19 received Ad26.COV2.S at low or high dose, single or two shots; roughly five received placebo; per-sample allocation not given. Sample collection was performed on day 63 after the first vaccine or placebo injection.

This clonotype originated in a person between 18 and 65 years old who received the Ad26.COV2.S COVID-19 vaccine or a placebo. The input for sequencing was peripheral blood, taken in a trial of Ad26.COV2.S vaccine versus placebo. This chain links TRBV19 with TRBJ1-5; possible D gene TRBD1, 5 bases. The CDR3 DNA sequence: TGTGCCAGTACCACTATGGGGGGTTATAGCAATCAGCCCCAGCATTTT. The encoded protein is CASTTMGGYSNQPQHF.